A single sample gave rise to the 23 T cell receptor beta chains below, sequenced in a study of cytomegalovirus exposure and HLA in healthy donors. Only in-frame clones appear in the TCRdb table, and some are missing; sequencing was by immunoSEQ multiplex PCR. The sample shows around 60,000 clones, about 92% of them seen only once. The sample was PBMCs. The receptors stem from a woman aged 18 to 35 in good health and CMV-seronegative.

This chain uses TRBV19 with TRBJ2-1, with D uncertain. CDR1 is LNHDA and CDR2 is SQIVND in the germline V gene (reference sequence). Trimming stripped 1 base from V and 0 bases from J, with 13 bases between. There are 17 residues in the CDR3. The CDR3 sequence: CASSIGLLVASYNEQFF. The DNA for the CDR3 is TGTGCCAGTAGTATAGGGCTCCTAGTAGCCTCCTACAATGAGCAGTTCTTC.

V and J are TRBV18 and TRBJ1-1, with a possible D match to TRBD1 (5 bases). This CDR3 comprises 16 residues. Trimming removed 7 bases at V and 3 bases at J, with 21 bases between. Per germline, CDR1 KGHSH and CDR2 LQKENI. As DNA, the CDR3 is TGTGCCAGCTTCACCGGACCCAGGGCAATGGACACTGAAGCTTTCTTT. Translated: CASFTGPRAMDTEAFF.

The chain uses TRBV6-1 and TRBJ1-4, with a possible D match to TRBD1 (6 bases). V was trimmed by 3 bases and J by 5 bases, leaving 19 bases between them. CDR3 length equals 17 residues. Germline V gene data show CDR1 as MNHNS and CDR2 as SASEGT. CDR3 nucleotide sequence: TGTGCCAGCAGTGAGAAGGGGGGGGGCCTCAGGAATGAAAAACTGTTTTTT. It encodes CASSEKGGGLRNEKLFF.

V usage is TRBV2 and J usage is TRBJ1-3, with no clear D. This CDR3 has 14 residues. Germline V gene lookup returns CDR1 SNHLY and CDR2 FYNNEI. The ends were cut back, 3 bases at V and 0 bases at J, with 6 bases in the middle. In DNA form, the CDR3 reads TGTGCCAGCAGTGACACCTACTCTGGAAACACCATATATTTT. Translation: CASSDTYSGNTIYF.

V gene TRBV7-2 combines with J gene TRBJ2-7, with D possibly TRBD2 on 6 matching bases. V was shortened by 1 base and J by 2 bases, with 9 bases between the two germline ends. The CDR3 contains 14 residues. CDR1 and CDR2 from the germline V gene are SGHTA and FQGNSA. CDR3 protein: CASSLGRLAYEQYF. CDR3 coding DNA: TGTGCCAGCAGCTTAGGGCGACTAGCCTACGAGCAGTACTTC.

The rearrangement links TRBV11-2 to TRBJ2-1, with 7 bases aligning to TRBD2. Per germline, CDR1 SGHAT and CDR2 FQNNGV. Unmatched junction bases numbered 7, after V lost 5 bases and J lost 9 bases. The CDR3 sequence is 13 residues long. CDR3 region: CASSTSEWVEQFF. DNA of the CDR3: TGTGCCAGCAGCACTAGCGAGTGGGTTGAGCAGTTCTTC.

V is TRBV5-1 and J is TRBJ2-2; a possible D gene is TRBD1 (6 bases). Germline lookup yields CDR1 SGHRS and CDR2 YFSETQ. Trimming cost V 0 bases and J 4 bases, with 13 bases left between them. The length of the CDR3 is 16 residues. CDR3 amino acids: CASSLATGTTTGELFF. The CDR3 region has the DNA TGCGCCAGCAGCTTGGCCACCGGGACAACCACCGGGGAGCTGTTTTTT.

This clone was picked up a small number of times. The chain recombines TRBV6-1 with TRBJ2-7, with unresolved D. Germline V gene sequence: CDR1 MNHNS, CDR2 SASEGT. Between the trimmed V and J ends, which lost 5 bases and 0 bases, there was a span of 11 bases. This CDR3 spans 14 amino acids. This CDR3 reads CASSRLLSSYEQYF. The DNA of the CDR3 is TGTGCCAGCAGTCGACTTCTGAGCTCCTACGAGCAGTACTTC.

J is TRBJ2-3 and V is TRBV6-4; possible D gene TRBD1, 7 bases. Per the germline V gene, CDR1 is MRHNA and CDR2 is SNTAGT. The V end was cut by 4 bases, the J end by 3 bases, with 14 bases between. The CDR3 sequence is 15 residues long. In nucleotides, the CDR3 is TGTGCCAGCAGTGTCGGAGGGGGCGAAACAGATACGCAGTATTTT. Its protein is CASSVGGGETDTQYF.

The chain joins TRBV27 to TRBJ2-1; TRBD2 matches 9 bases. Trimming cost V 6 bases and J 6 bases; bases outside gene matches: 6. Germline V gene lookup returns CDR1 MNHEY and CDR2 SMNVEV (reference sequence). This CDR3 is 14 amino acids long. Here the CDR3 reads CASSTGGRGNEQFF. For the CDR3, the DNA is TGTGCCAGCAGCACGGGCGGGAGGGGCAATGAGCAGTTCTTC.

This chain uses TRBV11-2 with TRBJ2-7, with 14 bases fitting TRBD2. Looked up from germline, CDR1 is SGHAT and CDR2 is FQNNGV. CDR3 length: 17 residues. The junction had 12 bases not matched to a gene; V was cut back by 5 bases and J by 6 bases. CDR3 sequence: CASSPRGLAGVSGEQYF. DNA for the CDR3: TGTGCCAGCAGCCCGCGGGGACTAGCGGGAGTATCAGGCGAGCAGTACTTC.

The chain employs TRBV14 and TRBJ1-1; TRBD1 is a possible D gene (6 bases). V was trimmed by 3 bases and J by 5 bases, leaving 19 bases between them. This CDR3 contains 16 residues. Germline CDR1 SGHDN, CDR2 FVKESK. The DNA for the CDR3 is TGTGCCAGCAGCCAGTCAGGGGCGCGACCTAAAACTGAAGCTTTCTTT. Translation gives CASSQSGARPKTEAFF.

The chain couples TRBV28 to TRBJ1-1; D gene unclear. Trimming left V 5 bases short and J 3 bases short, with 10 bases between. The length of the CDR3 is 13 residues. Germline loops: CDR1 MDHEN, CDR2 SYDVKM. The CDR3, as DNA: TGTGCCAGCAGTAACTTAGAGGACACTGAAGCTTTCTTT. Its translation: CASSNLEDTEAFF.

The CDR3 coding sequence is TGTGCCAGCAGCTTAGGACAGCACACCGGGGAGCTGTTTTTT. Translated: CASSLGQHTGELFF. V is TRBV11-2 and J is TRBJ2-2; TRBD1 might be the D (5 bases). The CDR3 has 14 residues. The germline V and J ends were trimmed by 1 base and 3 bases, with 6 bases remaining between them. Germline V gene lookup returns CDR1 SGHAT and CDR2 FQNNGV.

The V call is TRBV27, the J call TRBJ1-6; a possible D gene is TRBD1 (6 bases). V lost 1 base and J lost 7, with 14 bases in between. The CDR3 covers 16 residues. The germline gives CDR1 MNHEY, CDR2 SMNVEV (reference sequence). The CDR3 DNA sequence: TGTGCCAGCAGTTTATACGGGACACGAGGGAATTCACCCCTCCACTTT. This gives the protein CASSLYGTRGNSPLHF.

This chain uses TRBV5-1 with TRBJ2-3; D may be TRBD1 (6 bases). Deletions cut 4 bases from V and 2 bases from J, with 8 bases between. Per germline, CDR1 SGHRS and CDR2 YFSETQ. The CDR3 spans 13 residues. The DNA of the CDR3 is TGCGCCAGCAGCCAGGGGTCCACAGATACGCAGTATTTT. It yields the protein CASSQGSTDTQYF.

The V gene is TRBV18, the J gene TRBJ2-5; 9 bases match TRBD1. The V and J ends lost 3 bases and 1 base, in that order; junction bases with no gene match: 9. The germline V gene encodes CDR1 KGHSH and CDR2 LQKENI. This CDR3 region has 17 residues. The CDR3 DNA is TGTGCCAGCTCACCTAGAACCGGGACAGGGACCCAAGAGACCCAGTACTTC. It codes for CASSPRTGTGTQETQYF.

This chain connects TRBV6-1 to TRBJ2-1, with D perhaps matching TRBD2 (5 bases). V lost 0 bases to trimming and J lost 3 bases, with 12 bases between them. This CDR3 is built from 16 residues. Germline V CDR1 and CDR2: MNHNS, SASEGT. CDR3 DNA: TGTGCCAGCAGTGAAGCTAGCCGGGCGGGCTACAATGAGCAGTTCTTC. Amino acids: CASSEASRAGYNEQFF.

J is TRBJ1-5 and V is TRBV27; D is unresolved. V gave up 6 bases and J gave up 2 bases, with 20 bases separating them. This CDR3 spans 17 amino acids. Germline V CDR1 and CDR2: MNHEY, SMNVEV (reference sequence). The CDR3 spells CASSRLLGGSGNQPQHF. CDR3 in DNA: TGTGCCAGCAGCCGTCTGCTCGGCGGGTCCGGCAATCAGCCCCAGCATTTT.

The CDR3 DNA is TGTGCCAGCAGACCGGGACAGGGGGCCGGGGAGCTGTTTTTT. It specifies CASRPGQGAGELFF. The chain combines TRBV6-4 with TRBJ2-2, with 11 bases fitting TRBD1. The germline gives CDR1 MRHNA, CDR2 SNTAGT. Trimming cost V 6 bases and J 6 bases; bases outside gene matches: 3. CDR3 length: 14 amino acids.

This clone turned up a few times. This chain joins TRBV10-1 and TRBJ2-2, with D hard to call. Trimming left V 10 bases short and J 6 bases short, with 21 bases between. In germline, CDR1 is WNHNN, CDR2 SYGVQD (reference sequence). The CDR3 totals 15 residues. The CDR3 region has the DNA TGCGCCACCACGGAGCTGGCTCCCAGCGCCGGGGAGCTGTTTTTT. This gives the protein CATTELAPSAGELFF.

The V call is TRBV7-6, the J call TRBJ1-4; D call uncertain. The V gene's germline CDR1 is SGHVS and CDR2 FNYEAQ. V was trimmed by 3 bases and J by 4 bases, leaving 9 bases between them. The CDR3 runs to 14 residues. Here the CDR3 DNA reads TGTGCCAGCAGCTTTACAGCCAATAATGAAAAACTGTTTTTT. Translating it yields CASSFTANNEKLFF. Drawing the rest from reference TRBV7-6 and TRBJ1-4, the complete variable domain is GAGVSQSPRYKVTKRGQDVALRCDPISGHVSLYWYRQALGQGPEFLTYFNYEAQQDKSGLPNDRFSAERPEGSISTLTIQRTEQRDSAMYRCASSFTANNEKLFFGSGTQLSVL.

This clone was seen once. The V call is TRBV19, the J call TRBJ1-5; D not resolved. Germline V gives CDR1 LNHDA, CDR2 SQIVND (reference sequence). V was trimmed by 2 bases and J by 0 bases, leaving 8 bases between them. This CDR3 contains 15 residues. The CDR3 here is CASSIHEYSNQPQHF. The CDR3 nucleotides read TGTGCCAGTAGTATACACGAGTATAGCAATCAGCCCCAGCATTTT.